The present TCR beta chain was sequenced within a study of blood T cells in healthy people across ages. This clonotype was seen a handful of times. Through a sample-barcoded 5' primer and a J-beta primer mix, a second PCR was run for about 6 to 11 cycles. MiXCR, run by TCRdb on the 5' RACE reads, gives a single entry per CDR3 protein. The sample lists 650,000 to 1,000,000 distinct CDR3 sequences; around 45% were seen once. Trimming removed 0 bases at V and 2 bases at J, with 8 bases between. CDR1 is LNHNV and CDR2 is YYDKDF in the germline V gene (reference sequence). The CDR3 has 15 amino acids. The sample was blood. This chain connects TRBV15 to TRBJ1-5, with D uncertain. This sequence was found in a man aged 80 or over in good health. In nucleotides, the CDR3 is TGTGCCACCAGCAGAGATCTAGGCCGCAATCAGCCCCAGCATTTT. It codes for CATSRDLGRNQPQHF.